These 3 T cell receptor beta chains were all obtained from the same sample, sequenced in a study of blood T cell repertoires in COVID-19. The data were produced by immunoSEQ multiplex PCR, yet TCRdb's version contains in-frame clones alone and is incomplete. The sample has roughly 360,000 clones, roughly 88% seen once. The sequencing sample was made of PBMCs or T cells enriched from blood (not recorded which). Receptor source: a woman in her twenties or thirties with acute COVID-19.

The CDR3 sequence: CASSPAGGGVTQYF. Here the CDR3 DNA reads TGTGCCAGCAGTCCTGCAGGAGGAGGGGTGACCCAGTACTTC. V gene TRBV25-1 combines with J gene TRBJ2-5; D might be TRBD2 (6 bases). CDR1 MGHDK and CDR2 SYGVNS come from the germline V gene. This CDR3 region has 14 residues. The germline V and J ends were trimmed by 5 bases and 7 bases, with 17 bases remaining between them.

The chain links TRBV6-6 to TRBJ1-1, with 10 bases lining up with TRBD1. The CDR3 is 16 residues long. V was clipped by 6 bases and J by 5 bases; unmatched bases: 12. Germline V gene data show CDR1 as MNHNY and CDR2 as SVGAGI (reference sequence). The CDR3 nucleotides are TGTGCCAGCAGCCCACAGATGACAGGGGGCGAGACTGAAGCTTTCTTT. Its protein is CASSPQMTGGETEAFF.

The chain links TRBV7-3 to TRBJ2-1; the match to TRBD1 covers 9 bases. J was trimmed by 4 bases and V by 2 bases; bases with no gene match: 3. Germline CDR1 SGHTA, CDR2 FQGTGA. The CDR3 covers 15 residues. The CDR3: CASSLGTGTYNEQFF. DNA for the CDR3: TGTGCCAGCAGCTTAGGGACAGGGACTTACAATGAGCAGTTCTTC.